What follows is one T cell receptor beta chain and its context. Its antigen is not identified. This specimen belongs to a study of somatic mutations in cytotoxic T cells in rheumatoid arthritis. Study summary: T-cell populations stained with V beta antibodies were in some cases flow-sorted at nearly 100% purity, including V beta1+ cells that were sequenced for TCRB. Regarding the study as a whole: It was found that CD8+ T-cell clonality in rheumatoid arthritis patients did not differ significantly from that in age-matched healthy controls.

Original data processing: Matches were rare between published virus-specific TCRB sequences and patient CD8+ clones exceeding 1%. Here immunoSEQ multiplex PCR was the method, and the copy in TCRdb shows in-frame clones only, minus some. V and J calls and clone size are given by that table; D and trimming were obtained from the DNA. This sample yields tens of thousands of clones, of which about 82% are seen a single time; approximately 4% belongs to the top ten. The CDR3 runs to 16 residues. V dropped 4 bases and J dropped 3; count of bases not matched to a gene: 13. Germline loops: CDR1 SGHDT, CDR2 YYEEEE.

This receptor was taken from an adult with rheumatoid arthritis. Sequencing input: CD8+ T cells sorted from blood. The rearrangement joins TRBV5-6 to TRBJ2-7, with TRBD1 matching over 7 bases. The CDR3 sequence: CASSQDIGTEYYEQYF. The DNA of the CDR3 is TGTGCCAGCAGCCAAGATATCGGGACAGAATACTACGAGCAGTACTTC. Full variable domain (missing parts from reference TRBV5-6 and TRBJ2-7): DAGVTQSPTHLIKTRGQQVTLRCSPKSGHDTVSWYQQALGQGPQFIFQYYEEEERQRGNFPDRFSGHQFPNYSSELNVNALLLGDSALYLCASSQDIGTEYYEQYFGPGTRLTVT.